This TCR beta chain appears in the sequencing data of a study of CXCR3-negative and CXCR3-positive naive CD8 T cells. Study background: There were around 140 million TRB reads altogether, and each library had about 1.5 +/- 0.3 million of them. Study-level findings and limits: Naive subsets were similarly diverse, while memory CD8+ repertoires were much less diverse. After cryopreservation, expression of CXCR3 was partially reduced, and most assays were run with fresh PBMCs.

The length of the CDR3 is 16 residues. CDR1 is SGHRS, CDR2 YFSETQ, per germline. A note on this clonotype: The antigen is not known.

The authors made the TRB cDNA libraries by 5' RACE using UMI labels. TCRdb re-called the 5' RACE reads; every CDR3 protein appears as one record, without DNA. The sample table includes roughly 71,000 distinct CDR3 sequences. This chain uses TRBV5-1 with TRBJ1-6; the TCRdb D gene call, TRBD1, has no DNA to confirm it. The TCR comes from a human donor in good health. Some clones in this sample may be carry-over from other donors' samples. The specimen sequenced was naive CXCR3- CD8+ T cells from blood. Subset given: CD45RO-CCR7+CD27+CD95- naive CD8+ T cells lacking CXCR3 (TNR3-). The CDR3 sequence: CASWPQDRAGFAPLHF.